This TCR beta chain was documented in a study of T-cell reconstitution after alpha-beta-depleted transplantation in children. Unique molecular identifiers were built into the TCRbeta library. Via MiXCR, TCRdb re-called the PCR reads, giving one row per CDR3 protein. The repertoire consists of fewer than 95,000 distinct CDR3 sequences, with about 12% occurring once and the leading ten covering 14%. Sequencing used PBMCs from the stem cell graft donor, obtained from the stem cell graft. The source of this sequence is a human donor who donated a stem cell graft to a child with inherited bone marrow failure.

The CDR3 nucleotides read TGTGCCAGCACCATGACAGCGGCCGGTTATGGCTACACCTTC. Amino acid sequence: CASTMTAAGYGYTF. The V gene is TRBV27, the J gene TRBJ1-2, with D perhaps matching TRBD1 (5 bases). The germline V gene has CDR1 MNHEY and CDR2 SMNVEV (reference sequence). V lost 7 bases, J lost 5 bases, and 17 bases lay in between. This CDR3 comprises 14 residues.